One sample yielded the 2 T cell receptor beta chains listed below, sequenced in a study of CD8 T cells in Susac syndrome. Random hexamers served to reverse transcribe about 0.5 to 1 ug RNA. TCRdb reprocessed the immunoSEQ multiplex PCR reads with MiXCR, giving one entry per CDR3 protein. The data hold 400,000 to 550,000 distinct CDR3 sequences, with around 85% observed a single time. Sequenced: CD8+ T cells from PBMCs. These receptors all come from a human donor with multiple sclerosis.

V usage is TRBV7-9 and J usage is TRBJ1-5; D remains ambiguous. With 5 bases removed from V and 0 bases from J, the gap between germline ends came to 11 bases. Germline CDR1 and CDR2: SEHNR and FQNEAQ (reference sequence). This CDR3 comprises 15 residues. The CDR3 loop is CASSVGGYSNQPQHF. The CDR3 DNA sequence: TGTGCCAGCAGCGTAGGAGGGTATAGCAATCAGCCCCAGCATTTT.

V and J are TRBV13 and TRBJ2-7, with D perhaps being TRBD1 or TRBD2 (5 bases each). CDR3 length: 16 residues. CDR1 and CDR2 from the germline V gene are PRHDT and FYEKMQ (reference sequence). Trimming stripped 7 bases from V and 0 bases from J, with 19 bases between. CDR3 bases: TGTGCCAGCACAAAATTCGGGACCGTCAGCTCCTACGAGCAGTACTTC. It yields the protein CASTKFGTVSSYEQYF. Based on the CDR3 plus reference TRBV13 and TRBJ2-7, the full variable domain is AAGVIQSPRHLIKEKRETATLKCYPIPRHDTVYWYQQGPGQDPQFLISFYEKMQSDKGSIPDRFSAQQFSDYHSELNMSSLELGDSALYFCASTKFGTVSSYEQYFGPGTRLTVT.